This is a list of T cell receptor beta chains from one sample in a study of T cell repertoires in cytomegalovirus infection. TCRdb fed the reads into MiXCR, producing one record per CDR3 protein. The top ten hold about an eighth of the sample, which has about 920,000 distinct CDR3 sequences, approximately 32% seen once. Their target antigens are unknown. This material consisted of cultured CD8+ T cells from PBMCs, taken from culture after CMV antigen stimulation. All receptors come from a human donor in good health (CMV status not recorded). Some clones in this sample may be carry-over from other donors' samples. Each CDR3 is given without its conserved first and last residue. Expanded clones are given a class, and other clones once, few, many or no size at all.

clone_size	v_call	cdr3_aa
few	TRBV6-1	ATKFRGLDTGELF
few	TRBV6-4	ASSPHSGTDLLNYGYT
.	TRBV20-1	SARGTGVSYEQY
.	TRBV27	ASSLSAPTDLGYT
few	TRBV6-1	ASTPYNPGDSPLH
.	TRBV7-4	ASSLGGSGGLETQY
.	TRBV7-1	ASSPSTSGGSYEQY
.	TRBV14	ASFRRLPEQF
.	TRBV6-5	ASSNLGLLNEQF
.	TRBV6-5	ASSYNREQF
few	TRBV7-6	ASSLGTSGGPEQY
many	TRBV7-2	ASSSFRSKSTDTQY
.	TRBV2	ASSDVGQTPGNTIY
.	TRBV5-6	ASSRTTSYMNTEAF
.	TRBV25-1	ASTWAGDGELF
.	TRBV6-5	ASCYGGGSYNEQF
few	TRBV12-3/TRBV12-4	ASSLKAWGNQPQH
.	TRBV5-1	ASSFWGATEAF
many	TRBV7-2	ASSMTDHGITGELF
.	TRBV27	ASNTGAGGGGTEAF
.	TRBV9	ASSAEKNQPQH
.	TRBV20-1	SAGAAGGYQPQH
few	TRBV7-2	ASRFSGDEQF
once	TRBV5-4	ASSQWGAEAF
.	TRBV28	ASSTGGLYNEQF
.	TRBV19	ASVTGGGYGYT
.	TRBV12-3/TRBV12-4	ASSFPTNRDKMF
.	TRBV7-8	ASCRGSTLNTEAF
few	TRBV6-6	ASSRLATGADYGYT
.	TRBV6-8	ASSYFAGDDSPLH
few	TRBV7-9	ASSTRTGGFYNEQF
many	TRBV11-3	ASSFPLGSSFGNSPLH
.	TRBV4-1	ASSPRHGQNEKLF
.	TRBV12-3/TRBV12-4	ASSLRRGIFLYEQY
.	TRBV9	ASSVARGNEQF
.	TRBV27	ASSLVTAGETQY
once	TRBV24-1	ATSARGGFGELF
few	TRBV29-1	SASGLTSGGDTQY
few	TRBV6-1	ASSEFGGGETQY
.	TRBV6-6	ASEGIGRFGNTIY
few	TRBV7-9	ASSLPASYNEQF
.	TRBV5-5	ASSLHDGLRQDTQY